One TCR beta chain is described in this entry. Its matching antigen is unknown. CDR1 is SQVTM and CDR2 is ANQGSEA in the germline V gene. V lost 8 bases to trimming and J lost 1 base, with 15 bases between them. The CDR3 has 13 amino acids. The protocol was immunoSEQ multiplex PCR, while the TCRdb copy is restricted to in-frame clones and leaves out a portion. The sample records about 85,000 clones, roughly 94% being singletons. The sample comes from a study of siplizumab effects on memory and regulatory T cells. Study-wide points: Memory T cells appeared less diverse than naive cells, which seemed to contribute substantially to alloresponse. In controls, approximately 28% of mappable alloreactive CD4+ clones were Treg-derived on average, versus roughly 69% with siplizumab. Siplizumab significantly brought down the alloreactive sequences that trace back to unstimulated CD4+ memory cells. Unstimulated subset assignment was obtained for only a minor fraction of alloreactive clones.

The sequencing sample was made of CD8+ T cells sorted from blood. The chain employs TRBV29-1 and TRBJ2-7; unclear D gene. This receptor was taken from a human donor in good health. The CDR3 reads CSTRSQSSYEQYF. The CDR3 nucleotides are TGCAGCACCCGCTCCCAGTCTTCCTACGAGCAGTACTTC.